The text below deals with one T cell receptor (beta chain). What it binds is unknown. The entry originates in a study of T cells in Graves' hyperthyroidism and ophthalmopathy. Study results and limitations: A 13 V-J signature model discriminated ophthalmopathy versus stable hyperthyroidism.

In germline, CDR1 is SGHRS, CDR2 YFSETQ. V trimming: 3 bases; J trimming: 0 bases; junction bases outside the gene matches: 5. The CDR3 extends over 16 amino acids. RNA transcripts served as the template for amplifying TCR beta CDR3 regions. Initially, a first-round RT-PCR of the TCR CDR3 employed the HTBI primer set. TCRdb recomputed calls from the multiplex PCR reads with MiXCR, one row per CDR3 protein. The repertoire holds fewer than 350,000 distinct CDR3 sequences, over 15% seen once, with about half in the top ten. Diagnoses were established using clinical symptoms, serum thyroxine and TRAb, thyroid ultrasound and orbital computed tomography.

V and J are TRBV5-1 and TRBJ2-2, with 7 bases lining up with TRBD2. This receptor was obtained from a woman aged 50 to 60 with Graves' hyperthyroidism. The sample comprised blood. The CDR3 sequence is CASSWGGPTNTGELFF. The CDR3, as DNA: TGCGCCAGCAGCTGGGGGGGACCGACGAACACCGGGGAGCTGTTTTTT. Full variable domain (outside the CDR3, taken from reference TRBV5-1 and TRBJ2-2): KAGVTQTPRYLIKTRGQQVTLSCSPISGHRSVSWYQQTPGQGLQFLFEYFSETQRNKGNFPGRFSGRQFSNSRSEMNVSTLELGDSALYLCASSWGGPTNTGELFFGEGSRLTVL.